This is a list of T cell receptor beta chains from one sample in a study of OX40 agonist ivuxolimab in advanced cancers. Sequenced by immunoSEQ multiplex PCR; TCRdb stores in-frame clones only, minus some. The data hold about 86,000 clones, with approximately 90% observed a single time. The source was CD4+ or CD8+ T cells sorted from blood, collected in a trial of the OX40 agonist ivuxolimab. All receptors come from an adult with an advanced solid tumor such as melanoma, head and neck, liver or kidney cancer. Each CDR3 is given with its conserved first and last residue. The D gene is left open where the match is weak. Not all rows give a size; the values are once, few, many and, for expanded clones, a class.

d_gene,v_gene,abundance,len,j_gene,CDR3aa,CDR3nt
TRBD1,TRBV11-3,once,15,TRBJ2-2,CASSSGQSNTGELFF,TGTGCCAGCAGCTCGGGACAGTCGAACACCGGGGAGCTGTTTTTT
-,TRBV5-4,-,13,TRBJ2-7,CASSRDINYEQYF,TGTGCCAGCAGCCGCGACATAAACTACGAGCAGTACTTC
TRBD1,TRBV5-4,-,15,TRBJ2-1,CASSLDGQGVGEQFF,TGTGCCAGCAGCTTGGACGGACAGGGGGTGGGTGAGCAGTTCTTC
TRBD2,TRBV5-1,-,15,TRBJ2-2,CASSLGLAQTGELFF,TGCGCCAGCAGCTTGGGACTAGCTCAAACCGGGGAGCTGTTTTTT
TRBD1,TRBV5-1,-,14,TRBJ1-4,CASGPGGVNEKLFF,TGCGCCAGCGGACCAGGGGGAGTAAATGAAAAACTGTTTTTT
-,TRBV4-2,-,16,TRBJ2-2,CASSQGEGARVGELFF,TGTGCCAGCAGCCAAGGGGAGGGGGCGAGGGTCGGGGAGCTGTTTTTT
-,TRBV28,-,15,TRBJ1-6,CASSFQDRANSPLHF,TGTGCCAGCAGTTTCCAAGACAGAGCTAATTCACCCCTCCACTTT
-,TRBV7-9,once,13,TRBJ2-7,CASSLTVTHEQYF,TGTGCCAGCAGCCTGACTGTAACCCATGAGCAGTACTTC
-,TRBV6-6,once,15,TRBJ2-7,CASSYAPGRVSEQYF,TGTGCCAGCAGTTACGCCCCGGGCAGGGTAAGCGAGCAGTACTTC
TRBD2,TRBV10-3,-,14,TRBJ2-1,CAISASGSGNEQFF,TGTGCCATCAGTGCTAGCGGGAGTGGAAATGAGCAGTTCTTC
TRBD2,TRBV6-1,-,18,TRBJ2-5,CASSEEGGASGSQETQYF,TGTGCCAGCAGTGAAGAAGGAGGGGCTAGCGGGAGCCAAGAGACCCAGTACTTC
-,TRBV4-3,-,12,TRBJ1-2,CASSQAGNGYTF,TGCGCCAGCAGCCAGGCGGGGAACGGCTACACCTTC
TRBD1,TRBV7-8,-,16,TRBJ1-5,CASSFSDRAYNQPQHF,TGTGCCAGCAGCTTCTCGGACAGGGCCTACAATCAGCCCCAGCATTTT
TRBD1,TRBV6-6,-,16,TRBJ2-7,CASSRQGDRGSYEQYF,TGTGCCAGCAGTCGACAGGGGGACAGGGGGTCCTACGAGCAGTACTTC